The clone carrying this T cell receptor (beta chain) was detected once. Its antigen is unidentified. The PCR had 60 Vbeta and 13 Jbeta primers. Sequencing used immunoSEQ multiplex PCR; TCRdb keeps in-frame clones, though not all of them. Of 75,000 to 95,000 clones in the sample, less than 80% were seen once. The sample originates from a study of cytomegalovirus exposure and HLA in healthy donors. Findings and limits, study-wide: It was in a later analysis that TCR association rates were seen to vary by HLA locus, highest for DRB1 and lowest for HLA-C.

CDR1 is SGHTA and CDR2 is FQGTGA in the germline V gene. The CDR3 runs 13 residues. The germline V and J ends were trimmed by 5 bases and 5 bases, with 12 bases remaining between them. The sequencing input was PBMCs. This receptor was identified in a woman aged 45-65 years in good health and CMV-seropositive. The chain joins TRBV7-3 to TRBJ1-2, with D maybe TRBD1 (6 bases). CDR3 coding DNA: TGTGCCAGCAGCCCAGGGGCAGGTTATGGCTACACCTTC. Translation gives CASSPGAGYGYTF.